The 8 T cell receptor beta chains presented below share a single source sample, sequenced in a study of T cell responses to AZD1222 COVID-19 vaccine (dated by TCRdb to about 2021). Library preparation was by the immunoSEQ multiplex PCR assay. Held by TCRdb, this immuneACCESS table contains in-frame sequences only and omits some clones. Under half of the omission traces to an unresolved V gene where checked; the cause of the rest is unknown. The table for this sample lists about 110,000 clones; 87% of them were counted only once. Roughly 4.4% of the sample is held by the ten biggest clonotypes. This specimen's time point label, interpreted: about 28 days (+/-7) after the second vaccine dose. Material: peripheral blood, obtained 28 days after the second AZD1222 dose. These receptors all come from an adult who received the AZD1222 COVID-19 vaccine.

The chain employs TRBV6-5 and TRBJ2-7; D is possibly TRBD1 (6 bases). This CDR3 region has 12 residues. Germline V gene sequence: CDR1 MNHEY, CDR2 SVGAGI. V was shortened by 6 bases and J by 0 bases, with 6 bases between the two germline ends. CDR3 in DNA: TGTGCCAGCAGCAGGGGCTCCTACGAGCAGTACTTC. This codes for CASSRGSYEQYF.

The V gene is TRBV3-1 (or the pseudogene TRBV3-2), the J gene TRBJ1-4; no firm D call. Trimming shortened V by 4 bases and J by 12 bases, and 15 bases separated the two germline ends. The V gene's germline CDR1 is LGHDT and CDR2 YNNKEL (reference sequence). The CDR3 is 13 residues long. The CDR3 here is CASSRSVMEELFF. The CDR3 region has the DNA TGTGCCAGCAGCCGATCTGTTATGGAGGAACTGTTTTTT.

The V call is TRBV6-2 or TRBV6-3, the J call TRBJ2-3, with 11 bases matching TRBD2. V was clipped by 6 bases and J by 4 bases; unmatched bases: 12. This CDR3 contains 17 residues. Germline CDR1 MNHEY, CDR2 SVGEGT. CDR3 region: CASSHPLAGGPPDTQYF. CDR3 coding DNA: TGTGCCAGCAGCCATCCCCTAGCGGGAGGTCCACCAGATACGCAGTATTTT.

The CDR3 DNA reads TGTGCCAGCAGCTCCTCCCTAGTGGTCGTCTCCTACGAGCAGTACTTC. Amino acid sequence: CASSSSLVVVSYEQYF. This chain connects TRBV28 to TRBJ2-7; the D is unclear. The CDR3 covers 16 residues. V was clipped by 6 bases and J by 0 bases, with 18 bases between them. CDR1 MDHEN and CDR2 SYDVKM come from the germline V gene.

This CDR3 is CASSSGRRNSPLHF. CDR3 coding DNA: TGTGCCAGCAGCTCGGGGAGGAGGAATTCACCCCTCCACTTT. The chain carries TRBV7-3 and TRBJ1-6; D unresolved. In germline, CDR1 is SGHTA, CDR2 FQGTGA. Trimming shortened V by 4 bases and J by 7 bases, and 11 bases separated the two germline ends. The CDR3 contains 14 residues. The full variable domain, rest sourced from reference TRBV7-3 and TRBJ1-6, is GAGVSQTPSNKVTEKGKYVELRCDPISGHTALYWYRQSLGQGPEFLIYFQGTGAADDSGLPNDRFFAVRPEGSVSTLKIQRTERGDSAVYLCASSSGRRNSPLHFGNGTRLTVT.

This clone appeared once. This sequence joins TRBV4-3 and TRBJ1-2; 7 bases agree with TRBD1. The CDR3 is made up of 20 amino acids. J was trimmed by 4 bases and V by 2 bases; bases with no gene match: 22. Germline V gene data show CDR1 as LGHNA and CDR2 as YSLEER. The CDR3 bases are TGCGCCAGCAGCCAATCTGGGCCGACAGGGTGGGGCAAGGGCGGCTATGGCTACACCTTC. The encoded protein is CASSQSGPTGWGKGGYGYTF.

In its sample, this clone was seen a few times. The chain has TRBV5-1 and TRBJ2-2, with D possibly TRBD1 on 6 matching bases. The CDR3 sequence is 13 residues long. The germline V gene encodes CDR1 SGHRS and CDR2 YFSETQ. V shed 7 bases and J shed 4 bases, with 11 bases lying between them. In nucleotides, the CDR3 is TGCGCCAGCGGGTTGGACAGCACCGGGGAGCTGTTTTTT. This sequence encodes CASGLDSTGELFF.

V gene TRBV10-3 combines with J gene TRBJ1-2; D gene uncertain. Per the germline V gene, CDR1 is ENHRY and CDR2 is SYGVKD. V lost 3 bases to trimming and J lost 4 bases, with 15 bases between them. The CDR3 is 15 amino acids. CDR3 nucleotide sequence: TGTGCCATCAGTGACCCTAGTGTGGGCGGCTATGGCTACACCTTC. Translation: CAISDPSVGGYGYTF.